These T cell receptor beta chains were read from a single sample in a study of blood T cell repertoires in COVID-19. The data were produced by immunoSEQ multiplex PCR, yet TCRdb's version contains in-frame clones alone and is incomplete. The data hold around 86,000 clones, with under 85% observed a single time. Input material: peripheral blood. The receptor source for this set is a human donor in a cohort sampled during active COVID-19. Both conserved end residues are part of each CDR3. D genes are given only for firm matches.

v_call d_call cdr3_aa
TRBV7-9 - CASSPYTRYEQYF
TRBV27 TRBD1 CASSLIQGEAFF
TRBV7-9 - CASSHPILETVSSYNEQFF
TRBV28 - CASSFLGAGGISYEQYF
TRBV5-8 - CASSSLGGSYEQYF
TRBV6-5 - CASSYSRVADTQYF
TRBV4-3 - CASSQDGGGSEAFF
TRBV6-1 TRBD1 CASSGAVSGGNYGYTF
TRBV25-1 - CASSAQGYNEQFF
TRBV7-9 - CASSLQGWNEAFF
TRBV27 TRBD1 CASSFSGGWETQYF
TRBV18 TRBD1 CASSPYTGGWGTEAFF
TRBV7-2 - CASSQRTANSPLHF
TRBV2 - CASSEAPLTHQTINEQFF
TRBV4-2 - CASSQAARDNEQFF
TRBV5-4 - CASSLARGDRLHF
TRBV10-2 - CASSASPLRTQHF
TRBV6-2/TRBV6-3 - CASSPDRPMGTDTQYF
TRBV7-9 TRBD1 CASSPFRDSHYEQYF
TRBV28 - CASSSPVTQRADTQYF
TRBV9 TRBD1 CASSWNLDRGIGNEKLFF
TRBV4-1 TRBD1 CASSRGTVNSNQPQHF
TRBV7-9 TRBD1 CASSKQGASGNTIYF
TRBV6-2/TRBV6-3 - CASSYGGAGATGQYF
TRBV6-5 - CASSYVGGEQFF
TRBV11-1 TRBD1 CASSWDRVATGELFF
TRBV23-1 TRBD1 CASSLRQGLYEQYF
TRBV7-3 TRBD1 CASSPDRGRTDTQYF
TRBV6-2/TRBV6-3 TRBD2 CASSPLAGAYNEQFF
TRBV5-1 TRBD1 CASSLTGGDQPQHF
TRBV3-1/TRBV3-2 TRBD2 CASSQDPGSGLARTDTQYF
TRBV6-4 - CASRRSGGTDTQYF
TRBV7-2 TRBD1 CASSLGSQGLSGELFF
TRBV7-3 TRBD1 CASSQGAGGGGEQFF
TRBV10-3 TRBD2 CAKTGTSGPEGAKNIQYF
TRBV5-6 TRBD2 CASSLGWGGTYNEQFF
TRBV4-3 TRBD2 CASSQDRTSGHTGELFF
TRBV13 TRBD2 CASSPGLAGEQYF
TRBV4-2 TRBD2 CASSQDYTPGLAGVGTGELFF
TRBV7-2 TRBD1 CASSPRQGPNSPLHF